This T cell receptor (beta chain) is from a study of T cells after yellow fever vaccination. Study-level background: Where fractions had low cell numbers, libraries were prepared from them with the SMART-Seq v4 Ultra Low Input RNA kit.

V dropped 3 bases and J dropped 4 bases, with 13 bases sitting between them. The CDR3 has 15 residues. The germline V gene has CDR1 LNHDA and CDR2 SQIVND (reference sequence). A note on this clonotype: Its antigen is currently unknown.

TCRdb ran MiXCR on the 5' RACE reads and lists one entry per CDR3 protein. The data contain around 590,000 distinct CDR3 sequences, about 12% of them singletons. Study outcomes and limitations: Contamination of FACS-sorted repertoires by abundant clonotypes from the bulk population could occur.

The input for sequencing was PBMCs, taken on the day of the yellow fever booster vaccination. This chain joins TRBV19 and TRBJ1-5; D is unclear. The receptor was derived from a young man who received the YFV17D yellow fever vaccine. DNA of the CDR3: TGTGCCAGTAGTATGGGGAGGGCAGGTAATCAGCCCCAGCATTTT. It specifies CASSMGRAGNQPQHF.